This record looks at one TCR beta chain sequence and its context. Its antigen is not identified. The entry originates in a study of cytomegalovirus exposure and HLA in healthy donors. Whole-study results and caveats: Certain indistinguishable V segments, among them TRBV6-2 and TRBV6-3, were excluded. Analysis performed later found roughly 17,000 TCR beta sequences associated with HLA alleles at 0.05 false discovery rate. It was reported that TCR beta sequences correctly inferred the HLA-A and HLA-B alleles for most subjects.

Primers included in the PCR were 60 Vbeta and 13 Jbeta primers. Method: immunoSEQ multiplex PCR; TCRdb's copy keeps in-frame clones and lacks some. The sample lists fewer than 120,000 clones; over 60% were seen once. Losses at the gene ends were 0 bases for V and 3 bases for J; bases not matched to a gene: 3. The CDR3 has 14 amino acids. In germline, CDR1 is SGDLS, CDR2 YYNGEE. The TCR originated in a young woman in good health and CMV-seronegative. The V gene is TRBV9, the J gene TRBJ2-7; TRBD2 agrees at 7 bases. The sequencing sample was made of PBMCs. The CDR3 sequence is CASSVGGGGYEQYF. Written as DNA, the CDR3 is TGTGCCAGCAGCGTAGGGGGGGGTGGCTACGAGCAGTACTTC.